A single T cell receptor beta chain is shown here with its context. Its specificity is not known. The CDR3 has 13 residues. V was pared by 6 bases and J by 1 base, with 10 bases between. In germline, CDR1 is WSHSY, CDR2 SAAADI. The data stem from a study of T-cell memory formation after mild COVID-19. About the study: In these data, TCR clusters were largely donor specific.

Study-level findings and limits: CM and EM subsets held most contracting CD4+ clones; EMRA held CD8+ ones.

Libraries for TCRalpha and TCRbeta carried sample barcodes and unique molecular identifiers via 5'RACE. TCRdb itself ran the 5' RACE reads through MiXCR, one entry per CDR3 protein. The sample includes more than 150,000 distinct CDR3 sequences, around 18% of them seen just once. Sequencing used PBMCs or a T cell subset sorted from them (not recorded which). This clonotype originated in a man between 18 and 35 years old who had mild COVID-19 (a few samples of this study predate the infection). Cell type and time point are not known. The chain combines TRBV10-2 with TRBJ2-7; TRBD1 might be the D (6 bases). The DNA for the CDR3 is TGCGCCAGCAGGCAGGGGAGATCCTACGAGCAGTACGTC. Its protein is CASRQGRSYEQYV.